These T cell receptor beta chains were read from a single sample in a study of T cell responses to AZD1222 COVID-19 vaccine. Repertoires were generated with immunoSEQ multiplex PCR, while TCRdb's copy carries only in-frame clones and drops some. The repertoire has roughly 260,000 clones, 85% to 95% of them found once; the top ten carry 0.5% to 0.65%. Here the sequenced sample was peripheral blood, taken on day 0 of AZD1222 vaccination. These TCRs come from an adult in good health. CDR3s include the opening cysteine and the closing phenylalanine or tryptophan. The order of the fields is D gene, clone size, J gene, V gene, CDR3 protein, CDR3 DNA. D genes are given only for firm matches. Part of the rows lack a size; the others show once, few, many or a class for expanded clones.

>TRBD1|.|TRBJ1-5|TRBV6-2/TRBV6-3
CASSRTGVGNQPQHF
TGTGCCAGCAGTCGGACAGGGGTGGGCAATCAGCCCCAGCATTTT
>.|.|TRBJ1-3|TRBV30
CAWSVARTRNTIYF
TGTGCCTGGAGTGTAGCCAGAACTCGGAACACCATATATTTT
>.|.|TRBJ1-6|TRBV7-2
CASTAFGGRMSNSPLHF
TGTGCCAGCACCGCCTTTGGGGGGAGGATGTCCAATTCACCCCTCCACTTT
>.|.|TRBJ2-7|TRBV5-1
CASSSRQDAYEQYF
TGCGCCAGCAGCTCCCGACAGGATGCCTACGAGCAGTACTTC
>TRBD1|.|TRBJ2-2|TRBV14
CASSPRQGPYQNTGELFF
TGTGCCAGCAGCCCCCGACAGGGGCCATACCAGAACACCGGGGAGCTGTTTTTT
>TRBD2|.|TRBJ2-1|TRBV2
CASSAERESYEQFF
TGTGCCAGCAGTGCAGAGCGGGAGAGCTATGAGCAGTTCTTC
>TRBD2|.|TRBJ2-1|TRBV29-1
CSAKPRGVNPNEQFF
TGCAGCGCCAAACCGCGGGGGGTGAATCCCAATGAGCAGTTCTTC
>.|.|TRBJ2-7|TRBV5-6
CASSLGDPVVQYF
TGTGCCAGCAGCTTGGGGGACCCCGTGGTTCAGTACTTC
>.|.|TRBJ1-1|TRBV6-5
CASSYVPGNTEAFF
TGTGCCAGCAGTTACGTTCCAGGGAACACTGAAGCTTTCTTT
>TRBD1|once|TRBJ2-7|TRBV7-9
CASSTTRDRGWYEQYF
TGTGCCAGCAGCACCACTAGGGACAGGGGCTGGTACGAGCAGTACTTC
>.|.|TRBJ2-1|TRBV5-1
CASSPQTADNEQFF
TGCGCCAGCAGCCCACAGACGGCCGACAATGAGCAGTTCTTC
>.|.|TRBJ1-1|TRBV19
CASSPGPRRTEAFF
TGTGCCAGTAGTCCGGGTCCCAGGAGGACTGAAGCTTTCTTT
>TRBD1|.|TRBJ2-7|TRBV6-1
CASSDPRTGDYEQYF
TGTGCCAGCAGTGATCCTCGGACAGGGGACTACGAGCAGTACTTC